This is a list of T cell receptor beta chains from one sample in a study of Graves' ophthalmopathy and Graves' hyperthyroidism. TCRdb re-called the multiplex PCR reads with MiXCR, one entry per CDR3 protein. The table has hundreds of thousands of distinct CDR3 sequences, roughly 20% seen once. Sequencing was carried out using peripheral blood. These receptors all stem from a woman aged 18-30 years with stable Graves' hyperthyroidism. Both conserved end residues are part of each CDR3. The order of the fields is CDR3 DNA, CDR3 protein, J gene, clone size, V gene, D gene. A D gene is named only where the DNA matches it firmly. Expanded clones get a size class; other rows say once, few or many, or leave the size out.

TGTGCCAGCAGTGAAGAGGCTAGCGGACAAGAGACCCAGTACTTC | CASSEEASGQETQYF | TRBJ2-5 | many | TRBV6-4 | TRBD2
TGTGCCAGCAGTTTACTGGGGGCCGACGAGCAGTACTTC | CASSLLGADEQYF | TRBJ2-7 | many | TRBV27 | NA
TGCGCCAGCAGCTTGGAAGCGGTCTCTGAAGCTTTCTTT | CASSLEAVSEAFF | TRBJ1-1 | many | TRBV5-1 | NA
TGTGCCAGCAGCTTAGGGAGGACAGGGCCCGACGAGCAGTACTTC | CASSLGRTGPDEQYF | TRBJ2-7 | few | TRBV7-6 | TRBD1
TGCGCCAGCAGCTTGGATACAGGAAACCCCAACACTGAAGCTTTCTTT | CASSLDTGNPNTEAFF | TRBJ1-1 | many | TRBV5-1 | NA
TGTGCCAGCGGGGAAAGACAGGGGGCCACCGGGGAGCTGTTTTTT | CASGERQGATGELFF | TRBJ2-2 | few | TRBV2 | TRBD1
TGTGCCAGCACCTCCGGGACAGGGAATGATCAGCCCCAGCATTTT | CASTSGTGNDQPQHF | TRBJ1-5 | NA | TRBV6-1 | TRBD1
TGTGCCAGCGGGGCTGACAGGGTTTGGACCTACGAGCAGTACTTC | CASGADRVWTYEQYF | TRBJ2-7 | NA | TRBV6-1 | TRBD1
TGTGCCAGCTCACCACCCTCAAGGGGCGCTTTGGGCACCGGGGAGCTGTTTTTT | CASSPPSRGALGTGELFF | TRBJ2-2 | few | TRBV18 | NA
TGTGCCAGCAGCCAAGGAGAATTAGAGCAGCCCCAGCATTTT | CASSQGELEQPQHF | TRBJ1-5 | many | TRBV3-1 | NA
TGTGCCAGCAGTGTGGGATTAGGGTCGGCCTACGAGCAGTACTTC | CASSVGLGSAYEQYF | TRBJ2-7 | many | TRBV12-3/TRBV12-4 | NA
TGTGCCAGCAGTTTAGCGGAGCGGGGAAGCACAGATACGCAGTATTTT | CASSLAERGSTDTQYF | TRBJ2-3 | many | TRBV12-3/TRBV12-4 | TRBD2
TGTGCCAGCAGCCCGACAGGGGGAGGATACGAGCAGTACTTC | CASSPTGGGYEQYF | TRBJ2-7 | many | TRBV25-1 | TRBD1
TGTGCCAGCATTTACTCTACTAGCGGGAGTGCAGAGACCCAGTACTTC | CASIYSTSGSAETQYF | TRBJ2-5 | NA | TRBV6-5 | TRBD2
TGTGCCAGCATCCTTGGTGGGGGTGCTGAAGCTTTCTTT | CASILGGGAEAFF | TRBJ1-1 | NA | TRBV12-3/TRBV12-4 | NA
TGTGCCAGCAGGACCATAGCGGGAGAGAACACCGGGGAGCTGTTTTTT | CASRTIAGENTGELFF | TRBJ2-2 | many | TRBV6-1 | TRBD2
TGTGCCAGCTCTAGGGTGGGGGAACTCACAGATACGCAGTATTTT | CASSRVGELTDTQYF | TRBJ2-3 | NA | TRBV6-1 | NA
TGCAGTGCTAGTATCGCTAGCGGGATGGAATATCAAGAGACCCAGTACTTC | CSASIASGMEYQETQYF | TRBJ2-5 | few | TRBV20-1 | TRBD2
TGTGCCAGCAGTGAGGCAACAGGGGGACGTCAGCCCCAGCATTTT | CASSEATGGRQPQHF | TRBJ1-5 | many | TRBV6-1 | TRBD1
TGCGCCAGCGGAGGGACTAGCGGCGAGACCCAGTACTTC | CASGGTSGETQYF | TRBJ2-5 | few | TRBV5-1 | TRBD2
TGTGCCAGCAGTTTTCGGCGGACGCAGTATTTT | CASSFRRTQYF | TRBJ2-3 | many | TRBV12-3/TRBV12-4 | NA
TGTGCCAGCACTTCGGGCTCCCCCTACGAGCAGTACTTC | CASTSGSPYEQYF | TRBJ2-7 | NA | TRBV28 | NA
TGCGCCAGCAGCTTCCGGGGGACAGGGGGCCCCTACGAGCAGTACTTC | CASSFRGTGGPYEQYF | TRBJ2-7 | many | TRBV5-1 | TRBD1
TGCAGTACTTGGCGACAGGGCCTTCGAGGCTACACCTTC | CSTWRQGLRGYTF | TRBJ1-2 | few | TRBV20-1 | TRBD1
TGTGCCAGCAGCCCCCGAAACGGGAGGGCTCCCGGGGAGCTGTTTTTT | CASSPRNGRAPGELFF | TRBJ2-2 | many | TRBV7-2 | TRBD2
TGTGCCAGCAGTTTGGGCAGCACTTCAGGATCCGACGAGCAGTACTTC | CASSLGSTSGSDEQYF | TRBJ2-7 | many | TRBV12-3/TRBV12-4 | NA
TGTGCCAGCAGTTCTCTGGGACAGGGTTTCTCTGGAAACACCATATATTTT | CASSSLGQGFSGNTIYF | TRBJ1-3 | NA | TRBV28 | TRBD1
TGTGCCAGTAAGGGTTCCAGGCTCAAAAACATTCAGTACTTC | CASKGSRLKNIQYF | TRBJ2-4 | many | TRBV13 | NA
TGTGCCAGCAGTGAAGCAGCGAGCTCCTATAATTCACCCCTCCACTTT | CASSEAASSYNSPLHF | TRBJ1-6 | few | TRBV6-1 | NA
TGTGCCAGTAGTCCCAGTTGGCGAGGCGCGAACACCGGGGAGCTGTTTTTT | CASSPSWRGANTGELFF | TRBJ2-2 | many | TRBV19 | NA